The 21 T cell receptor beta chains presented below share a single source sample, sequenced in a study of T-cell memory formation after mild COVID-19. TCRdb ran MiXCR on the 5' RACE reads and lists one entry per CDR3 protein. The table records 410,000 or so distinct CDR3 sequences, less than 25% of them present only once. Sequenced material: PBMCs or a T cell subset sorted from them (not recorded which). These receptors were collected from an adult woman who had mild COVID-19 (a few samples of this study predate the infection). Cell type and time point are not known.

CDR3 bases: TGTGCCAGCAGCTTGGAGCTAGCGGGAGTATACGAGCAGTACTTC. This codes for CASSLELAGVYEQYF. The chain combines TRBV5-5 with TRBJ2-7; TRBD2 agrees at 10 bases. Germline-derived CDR1 and CDR2 are SGHKS and YYEKEE (reference sequence). V gave up 0 bases and J gave up 4 bases; unmatched junction bases: 4. The CDR3 runs 15 residues. Drawing the rest from reference TRBV5-5 and TRBJ2-7, the complete variable domain is DAGVTQSPTHLIKTRGQQVTLRCSPISGHKSVSWYQQVLGQGPQFIFQYYEKEERGRGNFPDRFSARQFPNYSSELNVNALLLGDSALYLCASSLELAGVYEQYFGPGTRLTVT.

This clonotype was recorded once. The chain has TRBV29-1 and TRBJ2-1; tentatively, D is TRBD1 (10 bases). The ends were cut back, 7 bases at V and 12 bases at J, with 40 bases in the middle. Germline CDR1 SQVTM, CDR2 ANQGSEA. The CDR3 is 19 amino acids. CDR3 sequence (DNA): TGCAGCGCCGTCCCGGGGACAGGGGATTTTAGAGCGGGGGGTTTGGGGCAGTTCTTC. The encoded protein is CSAVPGTGDFRAGGLGQFF.

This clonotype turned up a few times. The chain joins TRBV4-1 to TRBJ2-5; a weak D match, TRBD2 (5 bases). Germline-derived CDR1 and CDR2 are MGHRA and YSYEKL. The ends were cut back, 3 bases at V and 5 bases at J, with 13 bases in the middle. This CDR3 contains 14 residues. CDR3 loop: CASSQEDGWETQYF. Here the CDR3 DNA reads TGCGCCAGCAGCCAGGAGGACGGTTGGGAGACCCAGTACTTC.

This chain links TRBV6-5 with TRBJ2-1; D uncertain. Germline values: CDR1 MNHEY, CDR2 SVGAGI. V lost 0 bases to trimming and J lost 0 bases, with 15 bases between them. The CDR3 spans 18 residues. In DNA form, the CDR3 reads TGTGCCAGCAGTTACTCCCTTAAAGCGAAGAGCTCCTACAATGAGCAGTTCTTC. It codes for CASSYSLKAKSSYNEQFF.

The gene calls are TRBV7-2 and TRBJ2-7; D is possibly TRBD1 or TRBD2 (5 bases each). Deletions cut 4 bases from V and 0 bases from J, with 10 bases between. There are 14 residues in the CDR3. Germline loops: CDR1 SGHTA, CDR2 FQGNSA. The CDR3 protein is CASSSGQTSYEQYF. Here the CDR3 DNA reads TGTGCCAGCAGCTCGGGGCAGACCTCCTACGAGCAGTACTTC.

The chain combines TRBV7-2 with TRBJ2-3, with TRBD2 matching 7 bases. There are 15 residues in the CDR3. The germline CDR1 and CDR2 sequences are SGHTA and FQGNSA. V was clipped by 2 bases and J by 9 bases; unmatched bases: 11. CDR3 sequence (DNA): TGTGCCAGCAGCTTAAGGGACGGGGGGTTTAGGACGCAGTATTTT. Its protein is CASSLRDGGFRTQYF.

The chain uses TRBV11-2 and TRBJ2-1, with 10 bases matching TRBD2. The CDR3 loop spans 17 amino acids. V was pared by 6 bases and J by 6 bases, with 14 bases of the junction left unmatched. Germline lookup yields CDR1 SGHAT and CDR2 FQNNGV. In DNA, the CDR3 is TGTGCCAGCAGAAAAAGAACTAGCGGGAAGGTCTTCAATGAGCAGTTCTTC. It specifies CASRKRTSGKVFNEQFF.

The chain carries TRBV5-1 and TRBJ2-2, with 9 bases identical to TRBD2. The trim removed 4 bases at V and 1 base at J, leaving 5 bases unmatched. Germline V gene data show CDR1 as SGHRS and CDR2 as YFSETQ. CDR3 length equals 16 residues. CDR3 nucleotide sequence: TGCGCCAGCAGCCCATCTAGCGGGGTGAACACCGGGGAGCTGTTTTTT. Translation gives CASSPSSGVNTGELFF. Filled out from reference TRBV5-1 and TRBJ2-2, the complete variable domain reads KAGVTQTPRYLIKTRGQQVTLSCSPISGHRSVSWYQQTPGQGLQFLFEYFSETQRNKGNFPGRFSGRQFSNSRSEMNVSTLELGDSALYLCASSPSSGVNTGELFFGEGSRLTVL.

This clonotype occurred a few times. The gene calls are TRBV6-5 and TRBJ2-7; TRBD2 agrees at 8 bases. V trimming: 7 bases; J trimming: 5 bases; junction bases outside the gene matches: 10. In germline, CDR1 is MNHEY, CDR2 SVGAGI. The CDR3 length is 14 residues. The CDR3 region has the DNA TGTGCCAGCAAGTATGACGGGAGGGCCGACGAGCAGTACTTC. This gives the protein CASKYDGRADEQYF.

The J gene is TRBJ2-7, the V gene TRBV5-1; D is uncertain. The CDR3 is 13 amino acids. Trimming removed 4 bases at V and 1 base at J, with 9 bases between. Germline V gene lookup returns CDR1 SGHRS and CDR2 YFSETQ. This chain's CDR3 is CASSDNPSYEQYF. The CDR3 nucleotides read TGCGCCAGCAGCGATAACCCGTCCTACGAGCAGTACTTC.

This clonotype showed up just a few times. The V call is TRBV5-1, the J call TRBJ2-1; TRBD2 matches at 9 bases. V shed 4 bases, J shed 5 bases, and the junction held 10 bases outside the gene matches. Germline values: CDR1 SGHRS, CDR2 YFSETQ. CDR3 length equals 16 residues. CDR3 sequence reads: CASSPPRLAVDNEQFF. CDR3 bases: TGCGCCAGCAGCCCGCCCAGACTAGCGGTTGACAATGAGCAGTTCTTC. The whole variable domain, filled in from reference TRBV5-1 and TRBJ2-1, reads KAGVTQTPRYLIKTRGQQVTLSCSPISGHRSVSWYQQTPGQGLQFLFEYFSETQRNKGNFPGRFSGRQFSNSRSEMNVSTLELGDSALYLCASSPPRLAVDNEQFFGPGTRLTVL.

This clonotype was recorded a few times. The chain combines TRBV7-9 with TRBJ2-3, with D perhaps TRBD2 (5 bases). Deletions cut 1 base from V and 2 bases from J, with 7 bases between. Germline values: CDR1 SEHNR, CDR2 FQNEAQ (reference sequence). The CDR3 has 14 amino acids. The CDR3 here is CASSLERITDTQYF. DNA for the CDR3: TGTGCCAGCAGCTTAGAGCGGATCACAGATACGCAGTATTTT. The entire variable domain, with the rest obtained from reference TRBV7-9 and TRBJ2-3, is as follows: DTGVSQNPRHKITKRGQNVTFRCDPISEHNRLYWYRQTLGQGPEFLTYFQNEAQLEKSRLLSDRFSAERPKGSFSTLEIQRTEQGDSAMYLCASSLERITDTQYFGPGTRLTVL.

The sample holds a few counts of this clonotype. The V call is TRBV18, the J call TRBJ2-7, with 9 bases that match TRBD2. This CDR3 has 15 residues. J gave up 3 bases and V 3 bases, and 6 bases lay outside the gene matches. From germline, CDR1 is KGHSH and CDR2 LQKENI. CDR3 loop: CASSPMASGVYEQYF. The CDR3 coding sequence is TGTGCCAGCTCACCTATGGCTAGCGGGGTCTACGAGCAGTACTTC.

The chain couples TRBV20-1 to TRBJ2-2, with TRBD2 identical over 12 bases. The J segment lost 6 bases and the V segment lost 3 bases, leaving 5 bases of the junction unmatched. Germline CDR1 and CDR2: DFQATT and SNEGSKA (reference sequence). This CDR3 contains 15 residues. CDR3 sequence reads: CSARTSGRSPGELFF. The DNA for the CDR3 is TGCAGTGCTAGGACTAGCGGGAGATCTCCCGGGGAGCTGTTTTTT.

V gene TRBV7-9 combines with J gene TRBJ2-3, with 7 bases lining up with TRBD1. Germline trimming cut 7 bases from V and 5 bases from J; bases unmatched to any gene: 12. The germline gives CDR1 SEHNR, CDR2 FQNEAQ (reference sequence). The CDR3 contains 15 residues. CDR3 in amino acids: CASKGAEGAVDTQYF. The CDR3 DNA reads TGTGCCAGCAAAGGAGCCGAGGGGGCAGTAGATACGCAGTATTTT.

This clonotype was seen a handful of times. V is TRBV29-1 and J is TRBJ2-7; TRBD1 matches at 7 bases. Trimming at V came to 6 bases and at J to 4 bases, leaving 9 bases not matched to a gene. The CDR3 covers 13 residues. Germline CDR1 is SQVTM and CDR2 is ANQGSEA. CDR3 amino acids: CSVLRDRGYEQYF. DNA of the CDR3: TGCAGCGTCCTCCGGGACAGAGGGTACGAGCAGTACTTC.

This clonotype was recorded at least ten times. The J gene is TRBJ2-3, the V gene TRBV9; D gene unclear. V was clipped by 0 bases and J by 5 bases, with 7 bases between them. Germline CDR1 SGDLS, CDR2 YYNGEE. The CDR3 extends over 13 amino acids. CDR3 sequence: CASSVGSGDTQYF. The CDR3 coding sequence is TGTGCCAGCAGCGTAGGGTCAGGAGATACGCAGTATTTT.

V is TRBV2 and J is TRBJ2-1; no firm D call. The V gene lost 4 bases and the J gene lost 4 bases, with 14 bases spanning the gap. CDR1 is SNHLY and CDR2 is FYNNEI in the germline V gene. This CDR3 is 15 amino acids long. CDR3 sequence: CASSGLSPVYNEQFF. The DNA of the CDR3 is TGTGCCAGCAGTGGGCTAAGCCCGGTGTACAATGAGCAGTTCTTC.

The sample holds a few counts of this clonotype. The CDR3 here is CASTLLGNEQFF. Written as DNA, the CDR3 is TGTGCCAGCACTTTGTTGGGAAATGAGCAGTTCTTC. This chain uses TRBV12-3 or TRBV12-4 with TRBJ2-1; D uncertain. V was clipped by 7 bases and J by 7 bases, with 11 bases between them. The CDR3 spans 12 residues.

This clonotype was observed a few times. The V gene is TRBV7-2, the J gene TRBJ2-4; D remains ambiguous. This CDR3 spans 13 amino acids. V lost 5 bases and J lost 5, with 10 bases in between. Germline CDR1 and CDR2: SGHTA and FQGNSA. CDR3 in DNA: TGTGCCAGCAGCCGCGGAAAAGAAAACATTCAGTACTTC. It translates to CASSRGKENIQYF.

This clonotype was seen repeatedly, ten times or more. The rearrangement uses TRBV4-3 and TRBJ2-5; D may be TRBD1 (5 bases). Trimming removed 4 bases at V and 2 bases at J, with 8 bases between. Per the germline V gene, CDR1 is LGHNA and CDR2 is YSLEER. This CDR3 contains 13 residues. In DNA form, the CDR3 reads TGCGCCAGCAGCCTGACAGCACAAGAGACCCAGTACTTC. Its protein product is CASSLTAQETQYF.